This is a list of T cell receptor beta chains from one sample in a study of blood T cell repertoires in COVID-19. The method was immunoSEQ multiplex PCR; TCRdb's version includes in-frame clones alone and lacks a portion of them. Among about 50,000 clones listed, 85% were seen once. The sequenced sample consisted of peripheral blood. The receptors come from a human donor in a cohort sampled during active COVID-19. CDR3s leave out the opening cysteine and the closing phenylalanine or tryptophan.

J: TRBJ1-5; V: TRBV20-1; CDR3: SASTGGDQPQH
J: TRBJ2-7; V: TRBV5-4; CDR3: ASSLKIGSRYEQY
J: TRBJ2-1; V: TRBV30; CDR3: AWSVPGGNEQF
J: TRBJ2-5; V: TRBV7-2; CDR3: ATRRGVRETQY
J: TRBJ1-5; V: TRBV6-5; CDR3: ASSENTGVGPQH
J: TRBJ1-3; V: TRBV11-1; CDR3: ASSDRGSGNTIY
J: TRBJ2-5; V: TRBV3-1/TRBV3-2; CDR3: ATSRLAQETQY
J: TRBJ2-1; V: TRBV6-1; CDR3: ASSEVRNEQF
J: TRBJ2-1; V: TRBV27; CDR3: ASSRGSLAYNEQF
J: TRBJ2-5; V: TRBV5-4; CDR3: ASSLGAGARLGETQY
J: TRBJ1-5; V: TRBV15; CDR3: ATSRDLPSGQPQH
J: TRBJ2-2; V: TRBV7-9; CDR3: ASSPLAGARDTGELF
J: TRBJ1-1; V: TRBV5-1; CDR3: ASSLGGALTNTEAF
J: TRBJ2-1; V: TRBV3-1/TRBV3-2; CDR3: ASSQVPTATSGYGNEQF
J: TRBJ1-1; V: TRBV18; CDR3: ASSPGANTEAF
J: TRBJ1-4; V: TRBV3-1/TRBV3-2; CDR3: ASSQDGTSDEKLF
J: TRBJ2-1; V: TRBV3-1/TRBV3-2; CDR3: ASSPTSGRLGEQF
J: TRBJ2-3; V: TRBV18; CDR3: ASSLAGTGGTDTQY
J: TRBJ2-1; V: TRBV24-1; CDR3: ATSDLEGQHHNEQF
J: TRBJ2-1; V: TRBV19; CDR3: ASKVRLAGEDNEQF
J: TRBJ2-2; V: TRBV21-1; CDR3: ASSKADVLAGGPSTGELF
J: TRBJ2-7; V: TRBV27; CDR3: ASSGWAAASYEQY
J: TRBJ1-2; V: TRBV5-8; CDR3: ASSSLLGQASNYGYT
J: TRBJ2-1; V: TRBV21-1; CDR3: ASSKARGPQGREEGYNEQF
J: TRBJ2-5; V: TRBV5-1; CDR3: ASSLGLAGGEETQY
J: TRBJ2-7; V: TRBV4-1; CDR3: ASSRVIVADHSYEQY
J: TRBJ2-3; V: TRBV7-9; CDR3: ASIGRASDTQY
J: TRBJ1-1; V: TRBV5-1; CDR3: ASSFGFGQGNTEAF
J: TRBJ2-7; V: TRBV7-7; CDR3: ASSSGTGAGYEQY
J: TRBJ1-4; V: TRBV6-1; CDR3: ASSLATGVNEKLF
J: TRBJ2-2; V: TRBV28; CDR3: ASRNSGRTTGELF
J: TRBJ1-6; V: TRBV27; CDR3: ASSRTGGGNSPLH
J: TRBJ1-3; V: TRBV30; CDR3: AWSVQARASNTIY
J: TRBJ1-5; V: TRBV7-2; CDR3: ASSAGTGGVQPQH
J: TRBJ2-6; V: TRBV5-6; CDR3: ASSLVGRGVTTNVLT
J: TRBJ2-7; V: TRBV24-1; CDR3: ATSASGRGYEQY
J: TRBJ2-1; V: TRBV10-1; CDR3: ASSETGGPPNEQF
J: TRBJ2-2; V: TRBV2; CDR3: ASGLAGELF
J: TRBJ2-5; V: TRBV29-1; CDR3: SVDGGSAPWTQY
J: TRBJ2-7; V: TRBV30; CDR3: AWASSYEQY